A selection of T cell receptor beta chains follows, all from one sample in a study of T cell repertoires in cytomegalovirus infection. These receptors' targets are unknown. Each CDR3 protein gets one entry after TCRdb re-called the reads with MiXCR. The repertoire holds some 940,000 distinct CDR3 sequences, with less than 40% as singletons. Material: cultured CD8+ T cells from PBMCs, obtained from culture after CMV antigen stimulation. These receptors were collected from a human donor in good health (CMV status not recorded). Some clones in this sample may be carry-over from other donors' samples. CDR3s include the opening cysteine and the closing phenylalanine or tryptophan. D genes are given only for firm matches. Size is omitted from some rows. Given values are once, few, many or a class for expanded clones.

clone size: .; D gene: .; V gene: TRBV6-6; J gene: TRBJ1-2; CDR3 DNA: TGTGCCAGCAGTTATGTAGACAGCTACTATGGCTACACCTTC; CDR3 protein: CASSYVDSYYGYTF
clone size: few; D gene: TRBD1; V gene: TRBV4-3; J gene: TRBJ1-5; CDR3 DNA: TGCGCCAGCAGCCAGGCACAGGGGCATCAGCCCCAGCATTTT; CDR3 protein: CASSQAQGHQPQHF
clone size: many; D gene: .; V gene: TRBV12-3/TRBV12-4; J gene: TRBJ1-2; CDR3 DNA: TGTGCCAGCAGTTTACTCTCTAACTATGGCTACACCTTC; CDR3 protein: CASSLLSNYGYTF
clone size: .; D gene: .; V gene: TRBV20-1; J gene: TRBJ1-1; CDR3 DNA: TGCAGTGCTAATCAGGGATGGGTGGGTATGAACACTGAAGCTTTCTTT; CDR3 protein: CSANQGWVGMNTEAFF
clone size: .; D gene: .; V gene: TRBV9; J gene: TRBJ2-7; CDR3 DNA: TGTGCCAGCGGAGGGGCGAGGGGCCGGTACTTC; CDR3 protein: CASGGARGRYF
clone size: few; D gene: .; V gene: TRBV5-1; J gene: TRBJ2-2; CDR3 DNA: TGCGCCAGCAGCTTCCTAGGACAGAAGAACACCGGGGAGCTGTTTTTT; CDR3 protein: CASSFLGQKNTGELFF
clone size: few; D gene: .; V gene: TRBV25-1; J gene: TRBJ2-5; CDR3 DNA: TGTGCCAGCAGTGAACCCGGGTACCAAGAGACCCAGTACTTC; CDR3 protein: CASSEPGYQETQYF
clone size: many; D gene: .; V gene: TRBV12-3/TRBV12-4; J gene: TRBJ2-1; CDR3 DNA: TGTGCCAGCAGTTTAACAGTTTCCTGGCAGTTCTTC; CDR3 protein: CASSLTVSWQFF
clone size: few; D gene: .; V gene: TRBV6-2/TRBV6-3; J gene: TRBJ2-2; CDR3 DNA: TGTGCCAGCAGTAAACTAGACGGGGAGCTGTTTTTT; CDR3 protein: CASSKLDGELFF
clone size: .; D gene: TRBD2; V gene: TRBV29-1; J gene: TRBJ2-1; CDR3 DNA: TGCAGCGTAATAGGACTAGCGGGGGGGGTGGGTGAAGATGAGCAGTTCTTC; CDR3 protein: CSVIGLAGGVGEDEQFF
clone size: many; D gene: .; V gene: TRBV7-8; J gene: TRBJ1-6; CDR3 DNA: TGTGCCAGCAGCCCCGGACAGTCCTATAATTCACCCCTCCACTTT; CDR3 protein: CASSPGQSYNSPLHF
clone size: .; D gene: .; V gene: TRBV11-2; J gene: TRBJ1-1; CDR3 DNA: TGTGCCAGCAGCTTGTGGGTCGGGTATGAGACTGAAGCTTTCTTT; CDR3 protein: CASSLWVGYETEAFF
clone size: few; D gene: .; V gene: TRBV7-6; J gene: TRBJ2-5; CDR3 DNA: TGTGCCAGCAGCCGAAAGGGGACCCAGTACTTC; CDR3 protein: CASSRKGTQYF
clone size: .; D gene: TRBD1; V gene: TRBV7-9; J gene: TRBJ1-4; CDR3 DNA: TGTGCCAGCAGACCAGGGGGTTACGTTACTAATGAAAAACTGTTTTTT; CDR3 protein: CASRPGGYVTNEKLFF
clone size: many; D gene: .; V gene: TRBV7-2; J gene: TRBJ1-1; CDR3 DNA: TGTGCCAGCAGCTTATCAGGCTTTGGGACTGAAGCTTTCTTT; CDR3 protein: CASSLSGFGTEAFF
clone size: .; D gene: TRBD2; V gene: TRBV4-1; J gene: TRBJ2-3; CDR3 DNA: TGCGCCAACAGCCAAGATGTGAGCGGGGCTAGCACAGATACGCAGTATTTT; CDR3 protein: CANSQDVSGASTDTQYF
clone size: .; D gene: TRBD1; V gene: TRBV4-1; J gene: TRBJ2-5; CDR3 DNA: TGCGCCAGCAGCCAAGAGTCAGGGGGAATATGGACCCAGTACTTC; CDR3 protein: CASSQESGGIWTQYF
clone size: once; D gene: TRBD1; V gene: TRBV7-3; J gene: TRBJ2-1; CDR3 DNA: TGTGCCAGCAGCCCGATATCGGGACAGGCTTCCTACAATGAGCAGTTCTTC; CDR3 protein: CASSPISGQASYNEQFF
clone size: .; D gene: .; V gene: TRBV12-3/TRBV12-4; J gene: TRBJ2-1; CDR3 DNA: TGTGCCAGCAGCCGCCCAAGTAGCGGAGCGAACAATGAGCAGTTCTTC; CDR3 protein: CASSRPSSGANNEQFF
clone size: .; D gene: .; V gene: TRBV19; J gene: TRBJ2-7; CDR3 DNA: TGTGCCAGTAGTATCGTGGTAGGCTACGAGCAGTACTTC; CDR3 protein: CASSIVVGYEQYF
clone size: .; D gene: TRBD1; V gene: TRBV6-5; J gene: TRBJ1-4; CDR3 DNA: TGTGCCAGCAGTATTACAGGGGCGGGGGAAAAACTGTTTTTT; CDR3 protein: CASSITGAGEKLFF
clone size: .; D gene: TRBD1; V gene: TRBV11-2; J gene: TRBJ2-1; CDR3 DNA: TGTGCCAGCAGCTTCGTACGGGGACAGGGGGTCGATGAGCAGTTCTTC; CDR3 protein: CASSFVRGQGVDEQFF
clone size: few; D gene: .; V gene: TRBV19; J gene: TRBJ1-3; CDR3 DNA: TGTGCCAGTAGCCCCGTCTCTGGAAACACCATATATTTT; CDR3 protein: CASSPVSGNTIYF
clone size: .; D gene: .; V gene: TRBV6-6; J gene: TRBJ2-4; CDR3 DNA: TGTGCCAGCAGTTACTCGAGTCCCAGGCTATCGTCTAGGGGGAAAAACATTCAGTACTTC; CDR3 protein: CASSYSSPRLSSRGKNIQYF
clone size: .; D gene: .; V gene: TRBV27; J gene: TRBJ2-1; CDR3 DNA: TGTGCCAGCAGTGCCGGGTCCGCCTTCAATGAGCAGTTCTTC; CDR3 protein: CASSAGSAFNEQFF
clone size: few; D gene: .; V gene: TRBV5-6; J gene: TRBJ1-2; CDR3 DNA: TGTGCCAGCAGCCTCGGACGGAGACCCTATGGCTACACCTTC; CDR3 protein: CASSLGRRPYGYTF
clone size: few; D gene: TRBD2; V gene: TRBV4-3; J gene: TRBJ2-3; CDR3 DNA: TGCGCCAGCAGCCAAGATTTTCCAGCGGGGCCCCGTCATACTTCCCTCACAGATACGCAGTATTTT; CDR3 protein: CASSQDFPAGPRHTSLTDTQYF